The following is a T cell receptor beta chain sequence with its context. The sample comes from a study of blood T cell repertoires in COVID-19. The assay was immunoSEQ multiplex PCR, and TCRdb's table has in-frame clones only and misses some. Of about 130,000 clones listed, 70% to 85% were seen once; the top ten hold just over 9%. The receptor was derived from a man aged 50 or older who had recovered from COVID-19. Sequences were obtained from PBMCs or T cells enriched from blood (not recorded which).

The DNA for the CDR3 is TGTGCCATCGGGGGGGGTCCCTATGGCTACACCTTC. Protein product: CAIGGGPYGYTF. This chain uses TRBV6-6 with TRBJ1-2; possible D gene TRBD1, 5 bases. The V gene's germline CDR1 is MNHNY and CDR2 SVGAGI (reference sequence). The CDR3 runs 12 residues. The germline V and J ends were trimmed by 10 bases and 4 bases, with 13 bases remaining between them.